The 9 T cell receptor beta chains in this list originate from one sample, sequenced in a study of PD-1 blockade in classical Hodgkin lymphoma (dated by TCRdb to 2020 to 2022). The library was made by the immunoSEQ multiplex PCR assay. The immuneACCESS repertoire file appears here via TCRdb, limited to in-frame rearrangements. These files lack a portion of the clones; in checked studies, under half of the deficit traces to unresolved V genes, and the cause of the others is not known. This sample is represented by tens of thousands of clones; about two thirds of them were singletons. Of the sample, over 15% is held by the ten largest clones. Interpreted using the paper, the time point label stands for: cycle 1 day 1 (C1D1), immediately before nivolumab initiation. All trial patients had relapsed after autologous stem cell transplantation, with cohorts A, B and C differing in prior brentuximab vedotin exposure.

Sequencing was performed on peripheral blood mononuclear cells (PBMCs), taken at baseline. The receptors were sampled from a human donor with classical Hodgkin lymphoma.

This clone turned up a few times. CDR3 protein: CASSWLVGELFF. CDR3 in DNA: TGTGCCAGTAGTTGGTTAGTCGGGGAGCTGTTTTTT. The gene calls are TRBV19 and TRBJ2-2, with no clear D. CDR1 and CDR2 from the germline V gene are LNHDA and SQIVND (reference sequence). V gave up 5 bases and J gave up 7 bases, with 8 bases separating them. The CDR3 has 12 residues.

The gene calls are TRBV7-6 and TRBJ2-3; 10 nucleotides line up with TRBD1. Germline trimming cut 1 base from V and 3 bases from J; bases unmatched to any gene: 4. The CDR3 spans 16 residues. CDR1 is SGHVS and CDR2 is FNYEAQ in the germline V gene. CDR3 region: CASSLGTGGNTDTQYF. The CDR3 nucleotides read TGTGCCAGCAGCTTAGGGACAGGGGGTAATACAGATACGCAGTATTTT.

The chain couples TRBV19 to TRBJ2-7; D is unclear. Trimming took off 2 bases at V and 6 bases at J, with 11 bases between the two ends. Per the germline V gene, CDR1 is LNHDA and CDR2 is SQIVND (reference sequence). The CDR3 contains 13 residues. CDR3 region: CASSIFPGGEQYV. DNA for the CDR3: TGTGCCAGTAGTATATTTCCAGGCGGCGAGCAGTACGTC.

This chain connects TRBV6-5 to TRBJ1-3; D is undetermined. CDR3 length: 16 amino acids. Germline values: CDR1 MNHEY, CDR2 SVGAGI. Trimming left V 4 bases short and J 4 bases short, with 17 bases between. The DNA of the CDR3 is TGTGCCAGCAGTTCCGGCCATCGATTAGCCGGAAACACCATATATTTT. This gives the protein CASSSGHRLAGNTIYF.

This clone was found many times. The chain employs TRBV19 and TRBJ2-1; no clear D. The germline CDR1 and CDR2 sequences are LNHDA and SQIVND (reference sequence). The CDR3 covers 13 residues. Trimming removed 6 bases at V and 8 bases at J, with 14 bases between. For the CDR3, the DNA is TGTGCCAGTAGGGTTTTCGGGTACGATGAGCAGTTCTTC. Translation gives CASRVFGYDEQFF.

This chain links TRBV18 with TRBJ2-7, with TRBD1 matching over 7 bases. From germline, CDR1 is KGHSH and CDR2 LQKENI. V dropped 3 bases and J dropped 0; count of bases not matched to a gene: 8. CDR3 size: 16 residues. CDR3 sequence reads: CASSPQGQYTSYEQYF. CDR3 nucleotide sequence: TGTGCCAGCTCACCCCAGGGACAGTACACCTCCTACGAGCAGTACTTC. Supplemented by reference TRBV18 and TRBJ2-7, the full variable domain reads NAGVMQNPRHLVRRRGQEARLRCSPMKGHSHVYWYRQLPEEGLKFMVYLQKENIIDESGMPKERFSAEFPKEGPSILRIQQVVRGDSAAYFCASSPQGQYTSYEQYFGPGTRLTVT.

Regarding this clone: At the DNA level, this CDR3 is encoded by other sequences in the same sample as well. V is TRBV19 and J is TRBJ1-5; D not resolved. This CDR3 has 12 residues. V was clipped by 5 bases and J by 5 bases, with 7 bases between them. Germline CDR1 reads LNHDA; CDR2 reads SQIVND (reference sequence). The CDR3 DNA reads TGTGCCAGTAGTTTCATAGATCAGCCCCAGCATTTT. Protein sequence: CASSFIDQPQHF.

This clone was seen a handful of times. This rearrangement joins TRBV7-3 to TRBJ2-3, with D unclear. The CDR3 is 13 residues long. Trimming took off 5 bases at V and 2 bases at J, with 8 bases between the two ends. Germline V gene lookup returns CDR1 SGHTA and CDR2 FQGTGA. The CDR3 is CASSAGSTDTQYF. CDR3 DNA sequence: TGTGCCAGCAGCGCCGGGTCCACAGATACGCAGTATTTT. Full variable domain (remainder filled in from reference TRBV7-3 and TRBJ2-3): GAGVSQTPSNKVTEKGKYVELRCDPISGHTALYWYRQSLGQGPEFLIYFQGTGAADDSGLPNDRFFAVRPEGSVSTLKIQRTERGDSAVYLCASSAGSTDTQYFGPGTRLTVL.

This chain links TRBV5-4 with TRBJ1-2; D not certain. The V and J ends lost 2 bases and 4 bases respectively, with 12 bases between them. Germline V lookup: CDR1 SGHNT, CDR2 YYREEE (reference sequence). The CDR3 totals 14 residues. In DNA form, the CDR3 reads TGTGCCAGCAGCTTAGATCCCTCGGTCTATGGCTACACCTTC. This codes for CASSLDPSVYGYTF.